This T cell receptor (beta chain) is from a study of cytomegalovirus exposure and HLA in healthy donors. Study-level points and caveats: TCR beta chains numbering 164 were designated cytomegalovirus-associated. The authors considered a cluster of highly shared sequence variants likely to be a sequencing artifact. In vitro data verified three CMV-associated chains as specific for CMV antigens.

This CDR3 comprises 14 residues. Between the trimmed V and J ends, which lost 6 bases and 5 bases, there was a span of 16 bases. Germline CDR1 reads MNHNS; CDR2 reads SASEGT. This clone was seen once. What it recognizes is unknown. The study ran its PCR with 60 Vbeta and 13 Jbeta primers. TCRdb's copy holds only in-frame clones and misses some; the assay was immunoSEQ multiplex PCR. Of hundreds of thousands of clones listed, around nine tenths were seen once; the top ten hold over 0.95%. This clonotype was obtained from a woman between 18 and 29 years old in good health and CMV-seronegative. The sequenced sample consisted of PBMCs. V is TRBV6-1 and J is TRBJ2-5; D unclear. Here the CDR3 reads CASRMAGRLETQYF. Here the CDR3 DNA reads TGTGCCAGCAGAATGGCAGGTCGCCTCGAGACCCAGTACTTC.